The following is a T cell receptor beta chain sequence with its context. The protocol was immunoSEQ multiplex PCR, while the TCRdb copy is restricted to in-frame clones and leaves out a portion. The data contain about 62,000 clones, about nine tenths of them seen just once; the ten biggest clones take up roughly 5.2%. The CDR3 has 13 residues. Looked up from germline, CDR1 is SGHAT and CDR2 is FQNNGV. Trimming removed 3 bases at V and 6 bases at J, with 8 bases between. The source of the sample is a study of blood T cell repertoires in COVID-19. This TCR derives from a human donor in a cohort sampled during active COVID-19. The sample comprised peripheral blood. This sequence joins TRBV11-2 and TRBJ1-4; D remains ambiguous. The DNA of the CDR3 is TGTGCCAGCAGCTTGTTGGGCCATGAAAAACTGTTTTTT. Protein product: CASSLLGHEKLFF.